Listed below are T cell receptor beta chains from one sample, sequenced in a study of regulatory T cells in long-lasting Graves disease. TCRdb recomputed calls from the multiplex PCR reads with MiXCR, one row per CDR3 protein. This table holds 650,000 to 700,000 distinct CDR3 sequences, around 30% found once. The specimen comprised peripheral blood mononuclear cells (PBMCs), sampled when the disease was refractory, from a patient treated with antithyroid drugs. These TCRs come from a female donor with Graves disease. The CDR3 runs from the conserved cysteine through the conserved F or W. A D gene is named only where the DNA matches it firmly. A row's size may be missing; if present it is once, few, many or a size class.

abundance,j_gene,d_gene,v_gene,CDR3aa,CDR3nt
few,TRBJ2-5,TRBD2,TRBV14,CASSLPSGSQIGETQYF,TGTGCCAGCAGCCTACCTAGCGGGAGCCAAATCGGAGAGACCCAGTACTTC
once,TRBJ2-7,TRBD2,TRBV7-9,CASSSPGSGNPYEQYF,TGTGCCAGCAGCTCCCCAGGGAGCGGGAACCCTTACGAGCAGTACTTC
many,TRBJ1-4,TRBD1,TRBV12-3/TRBV12-4,CASKDRATTNEKLFF,TGTGCCAGCAAAGACAGGGCCACAACTAATGAAAAACTGTTTTTT
NA,TRBJ2-7,NA,TRBV20-1,CSANRWGSIYEQYF,TGCAGTGCGAATCGGTGGGGCTCTATTTACGAGCAGTACTTC
NA,TRBJ1-6,TRBD1,TRBV5-5,CASSPQGAGLSPLHF,TGTGCCAGCAGCCCTCAGGGGGCAGGGTTGTCACCCCTCCACTTT
few,TRBJ2-5,TRBD1,TRBV6-1,CASANRGEETQYF,TGTGCCAGCGCTAACAGGGGGGAAGAGACCCAGTACTTC
NA,TRBJ1-5,NA,TRBV28,CASISGDHSNQPQHF,TGTGCCAGCATATCCGGCGACCATAGCAATCAGCCCCAGCATTTT
once,TRBJ2-1,TRBD2,TRBV11-2,CASSLRVRAGGPEYNEQFF,TGTGCCAGCAGCTTACGAGTGCGAGCGGGAGGGCCGGAATACAATGAGCAGTTCTTC
NA,TRBJ1-3,TRBD1,TRBV12-3/TRBV12-4,CASTGTDNTIYF,TGTGCCAGCACCGGGACAGACAACACCATATATTTT
NA,TRBJ2-7,NA,TRBV12-3/TRBV12-4,CASSPHTTRVYF,TGTGCCAGCAGTCCCCACACTACCCGGGTGTACTTC
few,TRBJ2-7,TRBD2,TRBV24-1,CATSDLASGRRRYEQYF,TGTGCCACCAGTGATTTGGCTAGCGGGAGAAGGCGATACGAGCAGTACTTC
many,TRBJ2-7,NA,TRBV30,CAWSVRGRGAEQYF,TGTGCCTGGAGTGTACGGGGCAGGGGCGCCGAGCAGTACTTC
few,TRBJ1-1,NA,TRBV3-1,CASSPRNMNTEAFF,TGTGCCAGCAGCCCCAGAAACATGAACACTGAAGCTTTCTTT
NA,TRBJ2-4,NA,TRBV7-9,CASSSIAEVLLNIQYF,TGTGCCAGCAGCTCAATAGCGGAAGTACTTCTAAACATTCAGTACTTC
NA,TRBJ2-7,TRBD2,TRBV3-1,CASSHSGRAYEQYF,TGTGCCAGCAGCCATAGCGGGAGGGCCTACGAGCAGTACTTC
few,TRBJ1-2,NA,TRBV6-1,CASRGGLEGYTF,TGTGCCAGCAGGGGGGGGCTCGAGGGCTACACCTTC
few,TRBJ2-5,NA,TRBV7-9,CASGATGIGQETQYF,TGTGCCAGCGGAGCAACAGGGATAGGGCAAGAGACCCAGTACTTC
NA,TRBJ1-1,NA,TRBV4-1,CASSHQGIYTEAFF,TGCGCCAGCAGCCATCAGGGGATTTACACTGAAGCTTTCTTT
few,TRBJ2-5,NA,TRBV5-6,CASSAGLETQYF,TGTGCCAGCAGCGCGGGGCTTGAGACCCAGTACTTC
NA,TRBJ2-7,NA,TRBV10-3,CAISEGNEQYF,TGTGCCATCAGTGAGGGGAACGAGCAGTACTTC
NA,TRBJ1-2,TRBD1,TRBV11-2,CANSETGRGYGYTF,TGTGCCAACTCCGAGACAGGGCGTGGCTATGGCTACACCTTC
NA,TRBJ2-5,TRBD2,TRBV19,CASSPGLAGVRAIETQYF,TGTGCCAGTAGTCCGGGACTAGCGGGAGTCAGGGCAATAGAGACCCAGTACTTC
many,TRBJ1-1,TRBD1,TRBV29-1,CSVQVTGARNTEAFF,TGCAGCGTTCAAGTGACAGGGGCGAGGAACACTGAAGCTTTCTTT
NA,TRBJ1-5,NA,TRBV19,CASSIAPGGNQPQHF,TGTGCCAGTAGTATAGCACCGGGGGGCAATCAGCCCCAGCATTTT
many,TRBJ2-2,NA,TRBV2,CASILGRVTGELFF,NA
NA,TRBJ1-1,NA,TRBV7-9,CASRAFREAFF,TGTGCCAGCAGGGCTTTTAGGGAAGCTTTCTTT
NA,TRBJ1-2,NA,TRBV19,CASSISHRGGGELYGYTF,TGTGCCAGTAGTATATCGCATAGGGGAGGGGGTGAACTATACGGCTACACCTTC